One sample yielded the 31 T cell receptor beta chains listed below, sequenced in a study of cytomegalovirus exposure and HLA in healthy donors. With 60 Vbeta and 13 Jbeta primers, the PCR was carried out. Only in-frame clones appear in the TCRdb table, and some are missing; sequencing was by immunoSEQ multiplex PCR. Of fewer than 250,000 clones listed, over 60% are singletons. The sample consisted of PBMCs. The receptors come from a woman in her twenties or thirties in good health and CMV-seropositive.

This clone was detected a few times. V is TRBV28 and J is TRBJ1-5; 7 bases agree with TRBD1. V trimming: 2 bases; J trimming: 9 bases; junction bases outside the gene matches: 10. The CDR3 contains 15 residues. The germline V gene encodes CDR1 MDHEN and CDR2 SYDVKM. The CDR3 region is CASSLPGTALGPQHF. The CDR3 DNA is TGTGCCAGCAGTTTACCCGGGACAGCCCTCGGGCCCCAGCATTTT.

The count of this clone is one. J is TRBJ2-2 and V is TRBV29-1; D is perhaps TRBD2 (6 bases). CDR1 and CDR2 (germline): SQVTM, ANQGSEA. Deletions cut 1 base from V and 6 bases from J, with 9 bases between. The CDR3 has 13 residues. As DNA, the CDR3 is TGCAGCGTTGAAGGGGGACTTTCCGGGGAGCTGTTTTTT. As protein: CSVEGGLSGELFF.

The chain combines TRBV10-3 with TRBJ1-1; possibly TRBD1 for D (6 bases). Germline loops: CDR1 ENHRY, CDR2 SYGVKD. The CDR3 has 14 residues. The germline V and J ends were trimmed by 4 bases and 2 bases, with 11 bases remaining between them. CDR3 protein: CAISATGQNTEAFF. The DNA for the CDR3 is TGTGCCATCAGTGCGACAGGTCAAAACACTGAAGCTTTCTTT.

This chain connects TRBV5-4 to TRBJ2-5; 8 positions match TRBD2. CDR1 is SGHNT, CDR2 YYREEE, per germline (reference sequence). The trim removed 6 bases at V and 1 base at J, leaving 14 bases unmatched. This CDR3 has 17 residues. CDR3 nucleotides: TGTGCCAGCACTTCATACATCGGACTAGCCTCCCAAGAGACCCAGTACTTC. Translation: CASTSYIGLASQETQYF.

This clone showed up just once. The gene calls are TRBV11-3 and TRBJ2-1; D perhaps matches TRBD1 (6 bases). CDR1 and CDR2 from the germline V gene are SGHNT and YENEEA. The CDR3 sequence is 14 residues long. Deletions cut 5 bases from V and 7 bases from J, with 15 bases between. The CDR3 nucleotides read TGTGCCAGCAGCCTCCGAGGCAGGGGTAATGAGCAGTTCTTC. This encodes CASSLRGRGNEQFF.

This clone has a single count. This sequence joins TRBV7-4 and TRBJ1-5; 10 bases match TRBD1. With V trimmed by 2 bases and J by 6 bases, 4 bases remained unmatched. This CDR3 comprises 15 residues. Germline V gene data show CDR1 as SGHVT and CDR2 as SQSDAQ. CDR3 coding DNA: TGTGCCAGCAGCTTATGGGGACAGGGGTGTCAGCCCCAGCATTTT. Residues: CASSLWGQGCQPQHF.

The chain uses TRBV29-1 and TRBJ1-1; 10 nucleotides align to TRBD1. From germline, CDR1 is SQVTM and CDR2 ANQGSEA. CDR3 length: 14 residues. After removal of 7 bases from V and 5 bases from J, the junction contained 10 bases not matched to a gene. CDR3: CSGGTGAMGTEAFF. The CDR3 DNA reads as TGCAGCGGTGGGACAGGGGCTATGGGGACTGAAGCTTTCTTT.

CDR3 in amino acids: CASTLQGFHSPLHF. The CDR3 nucleotides read TGTGCCAGTACCCTACAGGGGTTTCATTCACCCCTCCACTTT. The chain is built from TRBV19 and TRBJ1-6; TRBD1 agrees at 7 bases. V dropped 7 bases and J dropped 8; count of bases not matched to a gene: 8. Germline V gene data show CDR1 as LNHDA and CDR2 as SQIVND (reference sequence). CDR3 length equals 14 residues.

This chain links TRBV27 with TRBJ2-2, with TRBD1 as a possible D gene (5 bases). Germline V lookup: CDR1 MNHEY, CDR2 SMNVEV (reference sequence). There are 15 residues in the CDR3. Deletions cut 3 bases from V and 3 bases from J, with 11 bases between. In DNA, the CDR3 is TGTGCCAGCAGTTTTGTAGGGGCATACACCGGGGAGCTGTTTTTT. It codes for CASSFVGAYTGELFF.

J is TRBJ1-5 and V is TRBV2, with TRBD1 identical over 9 bases. Germline trimming cut 6 bases from V and 0 bases from J; bases unmatched to any gene: 3. Germline V CDR1 and CDR2: SNHLY, FYNNEI. The CDR3 extends over 15 amino acids. The CDR3 sequence: CASSGDRVSNQPQHF. Written as DNA, the CDR3 is TGTGCCAGCAGCGGGGACAGGGTTAGCAATCAGCCCCAGCATTTT.

The rearrangement links TRBV11-2 to TRBJ2-1, with TRBD2 identical over 10 bases. The CDR3 is 15 residues long. V shed 5 bases and J 2 bases; nucleotides not matched to a gene: 3. Germline CDR1 is SGHAT and CDR2 is FQNNGV. This chain's CDR3 is CASSGLAGAYNEQFF. DNA for the CDR3: TGTGCCAGCAGCGGGCTAGCGGGAGCCTACAATGAGCAGTTCTTC.

This chain joins TRBV5-1 and TRBJ1-3; 9 nucleotides align to TRBD1. Germline loops: CDR1 SGHRS, CDR2 YFSETQ. The CDR3 consists of 13 residues. Trimming at V came to 3 bases and at J to 7 bases, leaving 2 bases not matched to a gene. CDR3 in DNA: TGCGCCAGCAGCTCGGACAGGGGTAACACCATATATTTT. Translating it yields CASSSDRGNTIYF.

The chain uses TRBV14 and TRBJ1-4; D uncertain. Trimming left V 0 bases short and J 7 bases short, with 6 bases between. The length of the CDR3 is 13 residues. CDR1 SGHDN and CDR2 FVKESK come from the germline V gene. The chain's CDR3 is CASSQDLGEKLFF. CDR3 nucleotides: TGTGCCAGCAGCCAAGATCTAGGTGAAAAACTGTTTTTT. Drawing the rest from reference TRBV14 and TRBJ1-4, the complete variable domain is EAGVTQFPSHSVIEKGQTVTLRCDPISGHDNLYWYRRVMGKEIKFLLHFVKESKQDESGMPNNRFLAERTGGTYSTLKVQPAELEDSGVYFCASSQDLGEKLFFGSGTQLSVL.

V gene TRBV11-1 combines with J gene TRBJ1-1, with D perhaps matching TRBD1 (6 bases). Between the trimmed V and J ends, which lost 3 bases and 4 bases, there was a span of 6 bases. Germline V gene lookup returns CDR1 SGHAT and CDR2 FQDESV (reference sequence). The CDR3 loop spans 12 amino acids. The CDR3 DNA reads as TGTGCCAGCAGCTTCAGGGGCACTGAAGCTTTCTTT. Its translation: CASSFRGTEAFF.

The genes are TRBV7-2 and TRBJ2-3; tentative D call: TRBD1 (6 bases). The CDR3 consists of 13 residues. Germline assignment: CDR1 SGHTA and CDR2 FQGNSA. Trimming shortened V by 8 bases and J by 5 bases, and 14 bases separated the two germline ends. CDR3 DNA sequence: TGTGCCAGCTTAGACAGGAGGAAAGATACGCAGTATTTT. Its translation: CASLDRRKDTQYF.

This clone has only one observation. The chain recombines TRBV19 with TRBJ2-7, with D perhaps TRBD1 (7 bases). CDR1 and CDR2 (germline): LNHDA, SQIVND (reference sequence). V was cut by 4 bases and J by 0 bases, with 19 bases left in between. The CDR3 extends over 17 amino acids. The CDR3 DNA reads as TGTGCCAGTAGTAGGAGGGAAACCGGGACAGTCTCCTACGAGCAGTACTTC. Its protein product is CASSRRETGTVSYEQYF.

V usage is TRBV6-6 and J usage is TRBJ2-7; 9 nucleotides match TRBD2. The CDR3 consists of 15 residues. V was pared by 6 bases and J by 2 bases, with 8 bases of the junction left unmatched. Germline values: CDR1 MNHNY, CDR2 SVGAGI (reference sequence). This CDR3 reads CASRIPGLATYEQYF. CDR3 sequence (DNA): TGTGCCAGCAGAATACCGGGACTAGCTACCTACGAGCAGTACTTC.

The chain joins TRBV5-6 to TRBJ1-6, with D uncertain. The CDR3 is 15 amino acids. V was pared by 2 bases and J by 7 bases, with 13 bases between. Germline V lookup: CDR1 SGHDT, CDR2 YYEEEE. This CDR3 reads CASSLRPGGNSPLHF. The CDR3 nucleotides are TGTGCCAGCAGCTTAAGGCCCGGAGGGAATTCACCCCTCCACTTT.

This chain joins TRBV7-8 and TRBJ2-7, with D possibly matching TRBD1 (6 bases). Trimming shortened V by 0 bases and J by 4 bases, and 13 bases separated the two germline ends. CDR3 length: 15 residues. The germline V gene encodes CDR1 SGHVS and CDR2 FQNEAQ. The DNA for the CDR3 is TGTGCCAGCAGCTTAGCGAGGGGGAAAGATTACGAGCAGTACTTC. Translating it yields CASSLARGKDYEQYF.

V usage is TRBV6-5 and J usage is TRBJ1-5; tentatively, D is TRBD1 (6 bases). This CDR3 is 14 amino acids long. Germline V lookup: CDR1 MNHEY, CDR2 SVGAGI. V shed 10 bases and J shed 6 bases, with 19 bases lying between them. The CDR3 region is CATKTGIGGQPQHF. DNA for the CDR3: TGTGCCACCAAAACAGGGATTGGGGGTCAGCCCCAGCATTTT.

The genes are TRBV5-5 and TRBJ2-7; possibly TRBD1 for D (7 bases). This CDR3 has 13 amino acids. Trimming left V 7 bases short and J 3 bases short, with 14 bases between. In germline, CDR1 is SGHKS, CDR2 YYEKEE (reference sequence). DNA of the CDR3: TGTGCCAGCTCGCCAGGGGGGAACTACGAGCAGTACTTC. Amino acids: CASSPGGNYEQYF. The full variable domain, its missing parts supplied by reference TRBV5-5 and TRBJ2-7, is DAGVTQSPTHLIKTRGQQVTLRCSPISGHKSVSWYQQVLGQGPQFIFQYYEKEERGRGNFPDRFSARQFPNYSSELNVNALLLGDSALYLCASSPGGNYEQYFGPGTRLTVT.

The CDR3 DNA is TGCAGCGTTGACTCGCTAGCGGGAGGGGGGTTCACAGATACGCAGTATTTT. This encodes CSVDSLAGGGFTDTQYF. The J gene is TRBJ2-3, the V gene TRBV29-1, with TRBD2 identical over 12 bases. The CDR3 is made up of 17 amino acids. Germline assignment: CDR1 SQVTM and CDR2 ANQGSEA. The ends lost 3 bases at V and 2 bases at J; junction bases unmatched: 9.

The chain carries TRBV5-1 and TRBJ2-3; 8 positions agree with TRBD1. The germline gives CDR1 SGHRS, CDR2 YFSETQ. J lost 5 bases, V lost 4 bases, and 6 bases had no gene match. This CDR3 has 14 residues. The CDR3 region is CASSPGTGKDTQYF. The CDR3 DNA reads TGCGCCAGCAGCCCTGGGACAGGCAAAGATACGCAGTATTTT. The whole variable domain, remainder taken from reference TRBV5-1 and TRBJ2-3, is KAGVTQTPRYLIKTRGQQVTLSCSPISGHRSVSWYQQTPGQGLQFLFEYFSETQRNKGNFPGRFSGRQFSNSRSEMNVSTLELGDSALYLCASSPGTGKDTQYFGPGTRLTVL.

The rearrangement joins TRBV19 to TRBJ1-1; unclear D gene. Trimming removed 6 bases from V and 1 base from J, with 15 bases in between. The CDR3 totals 15 residues. Germline loops: CDR1 LNHDA, CDR2 SQIVND (reference sequence). CDR3 in DNA: TGTGCCAGTAGGCTGCCTGGGCAACCGAACACTGAAGCTTTCTTT. Encoded protein: CASRLPGQPNTEAFF. The whole variable domain, filled in from reference TRBV19 and TRBJ1-1, reads DGGITQSPKYLFRKEGQNVTLSCEQNLNHDAMYWYRQDPGQGLRLIYYSQIVNDFQKGDIAEGYSVSREKKESFPLTVTSAQKNPTAFYLCASRLPGQPNTEAFFGQGTRLTVV.

The chain combines TRBV15 with TRBJ2-3; D is perhaps TRBD2 (7 bases). The V end was cut by 1 base, the J end by 2 bases, with 16 bases between. This CDR3 spans 17 amino acids. Per the germline V gene, CDR1 is LNHNV and CDR2 is YYDKDF (reference sequence). The CDR3 sequence: CATSRGAGGAHTDTQYF. Written as DNA, the CDR3 is TGTGCCACCAGCAGAGGGGCTGGGGGGGCCCACACAGATACGCAGTATTTT.

The chain links TRBV9 to TRBJ1-1, with D unresolved. The CDR3 runs 13 residues. The V gene lost 0 bases and the J gene lost 6 bases, with 9 bases spanning the gap. The germline gives CDR1 SGDLS, CDR2 YYNGEE. The CDR3, as DNA: TGTGCCAGCAGCGTAGGAGTTCTCGCTGAAGCTTTCTTT. Amino acids: CASSVGVLAEAFF.

The sample holds a few counts of this clone. The J gene is TRBJ1-2, the V gene TRBV4-1; perhaps TRBD1 as D (6 bases). The CDR3 length is 13 residues. Germline V gene sequence: CDR1 MGHRA, CDR2 YSYEKL. Trimming removed 0 bases from V and 13 bases from J, with 15 bases in between. CDR3 in amino acids: CASSQDREGGGTF. CDR3 DNA sequence: TGCGCCAGCAGCCAAGATCGGGAAGGGGGGGGCACCTTC.

This clone came up a few times. This chain links TRBV6-5 with TRBJ1-2, with D possibly matching TRBD1 (5 bases). Deletions cut 6 bases from V and 8 bases from J, with 16 bases between. There are 13 residues in the CDR3. Germline V gives CDR1 MNHEY, CDR2 SVGAGI. The CDR3 nucleotides are TGTGCCAGCAGGAACCAGTGGGGCAGCGGCTACACCTTC. This codes for CASRNQWGSGYTF.

This clone has only a few counts. The V gene is TRBV4-1, the J gene TRBJ2-5; maybe TRBD2 (7 bases). Trimming removed 1 base from V and 4 bases from J, with 10 bases in between. The CDR3 spans 14 residues. Per the germline V gene, CDR1 is MGHRA and CDR2 is YSYEKL. CDR3 DNA: TGCGCCAGCAGCCAAGTGGGGGGGCTAGAGACCCAGTACTTC. Translated, it gives CASSQVGGLETQYF.

This sequence joins TRBV7-2 and TRBJ2-1; a weak D match, TRBD1 (6 bases). Deletions cut 5 bases from V and 4 bases from J, with 18 bases between. The CDR3 covers 16 residues. Germline V CDR1 and CDR2: SGHTA, FQGNSA. CDR3 DNA: TGTGCCAGCAGCACCGCCACAGGGATCGCGTACAATGAGCAGTTCTTC. Its protein is CASSTATGIAYNEQFF.

The chain joins TRBV28 to TRBJ1-4; 8 bases fit TRBD1. Germline assignment: CDR1 MDHEN and CDR2 SYDVKM. CDR3 length: 13 residues. This CDR3 is CASLDRGNEKLFF. DNA of the CDR3: TGTGCATCCCTTGACAGGGGAAATGAAAAACTGTTTTTT.